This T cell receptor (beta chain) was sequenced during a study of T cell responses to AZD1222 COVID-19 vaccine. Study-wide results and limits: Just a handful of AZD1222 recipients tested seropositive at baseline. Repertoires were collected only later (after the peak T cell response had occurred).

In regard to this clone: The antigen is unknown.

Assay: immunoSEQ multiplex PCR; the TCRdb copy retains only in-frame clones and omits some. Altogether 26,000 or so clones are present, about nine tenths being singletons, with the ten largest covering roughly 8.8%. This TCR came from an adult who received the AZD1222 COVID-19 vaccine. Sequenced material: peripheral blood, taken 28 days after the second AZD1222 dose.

CDR3 coding DNA: TGTGCCAGCGGGGAGTACTATGGCTACACCTTC. As protein: CASGEYYGYTF. The rearrangement links TRBV2 to TRBJ1-2; D uncertain. The CDR3 runs 11 residues. The germline gives CDR1 SNHLY, CDR2 FYNNEI. Deletions cut 8 bases from V and 3 bases from J, with 7 bases between.